A selection of T cell receptor beta chains follows, all from one sample in a study of cytomegalovirus exposure and HLA in healthy donors. TCRdb keeps only in-frame clones here, not all; method: immunoSEQ multiplex PCR. The sample has more than 150,000 clones, 82% seen once; the top ten hold 1.5%. Material for sequencing was PBMCs. The receptors shown here come from a middle-aged man in good health and CMV-seronegative. The CDR3 runs from the conserved cysteine through the conserved F or W. Fields, in order: clone size, V gene, CDR3 protein. Some rows mark clone size as missing; the rest say once, few, many or name a class of expanded clone.

once	TRBV7-9	CASRTSGGAEQYF
few	TRBV2	CASSEYEYEQYF
-	TRBV30	CAWRRGWRGKLFF
-	TRBV9	CASSVGRRGIRSSYNEQFF
-	TRBV5-1	CASSLVPGRQETQYF
-	TRBV18	CASSPGVPGDTQYF
-	TRBV4-2	CASSQDWAGELNEQFF
-	TRBV5-1	CASSFGLAASTDTQYF
-	TRBV30	CAWSQGASGDEQFF
once	TRBV4-2	CASSQAAANEKLFF
-	TRBV6-5	CASSFGGGATYNEQFF